This T cell receptor beta chain came from a study of T cell changes during pregnancy in multiple sclerosis. Clones were read by immunoSEQ multiplex PCR, and TCRdb kept only the in-frame ones, dropping some. The repertoire holds 85,000 to 100,000 clones, with 91% as singletons. The TCR sequence derives from a female donor with multiple sclerosis, enrolled in a pregnancy study. The specimen comprised peripheral blood, sampled before pregnancy.

CDR3 sequence: CASSRTTDPGENTIYF. The CDR3 DNA sequence: TGTGCCAGCAGCCGAACCACGGACCCGGGGGAAAACACCATATATTTT. The rearrangement uses TRBV28 and TRBJ1-3, with D tentatively TRBD1 (5 bases). The germline gives CDR1 MDHEN, CDR2 SYDVKM. The CDR3 is 16 amino acids. V shed 6 bases and J shed 6 bases, with 21 bases lying between them.